The rows below give T cell receptor beta chains drawn from one sample of a study of T cells in Graves' hyperthyroidism and ophthalmopathy. TCRdb fed the multiplex PCR reads into MiXCR, producing one record per CDR3 protein. In the table there are about 600,000 distinct CDR3 sequences, approximately 16% of which are singletons. Sequencing used blood. These receptor sequences come from a woman aged 40 to 50 with Graves' ophthalmopathy. Each CDR3 is given with its conserved first and last residue. The D gene is left open where the match is weak. Rows give clone size only sometimes, using once, few, many, or a class for an expanded clone.

D gene,J gene,clone size,V gene,CDR3 DNA,CDR3 protein
NA,TRBJ2-1,few,TRBV13,TGTGCCAGCAGCTTAGAAGTAGCAAATGAGCAGTTCTTC,CASSLEVANEQFF
NA,TRBJ2-1,many,TRBV3-1,TGTGCCAGCAGCCAAGGAGTCGCGGGGCCCTTGTACAATGAGCAGTTCTTC,CASSQGVAGPLYNEQFF
NA,TRBJ2-3,many,TRBV7-9,TGTGCCAGCAGCGTGTGGAGCACAGATACGCAGTATTTT,CASSVWSTDTQYF
NA,TRBJ1-1,many,TRBV30,TGTGCCTGGAACCGCGGACGGTGGAAGGCTGAAGCTTTCTTT,CAWNRGRWKAEAFF
NA,TRBJ1-6,NA,TRBV20-1,TGCAGTGCGCCGGGCCCCGGAGATTCACCCCTCCACTTT,CSAPGPGDSPLHF
NA,TRBJ1-1,many,TRBV30,TGTGCCTGGAGGGAGCAAGGAGGGGGTGTTTCTTTCTTT,CAWREQGGGVSFF
NA,TRBJ1-5,NA,TRBV20-1,TGCAGTGCTGTCCCGGGACTGTATCAGCCCCAGCATTTT,CSAVPGLYQPQHF
NA,TRBJ2-1,many,TRBV2,TGTGCCAGCAGCGCATCGACTCTTGGCGGTGAGCAGTTCTTC,CASSASTLGGEQFF
NA,TRBJ2-5,many,TRBV28,TGTGCCAGCACCTCTACTCCAGGGGGGAACGTACAAGAGACCCAGTACTTC,CASTSTPGGNVQETQYF
TRBD1,TRBJ1-6,few,TRBV9,TGTGCCAGCAGCGCGGGACAGCCCCAATCCACCCTCCACTTT,CASSAGQPQSTLHF
NA,TRBJ1-1,few,TRBV3-1,TGTGCCAGCAGTTTAGGGGTCCCCTCCCAATCTTTCTTT,CASSLGVPSQSFF
NA,TRBJ1-1,few,TRBV5-1,TGCGCCAGCAGCTTTGAAAATATGAACACTGAAGCTTTCTTT,CASSFENMNTEAFF
TRBD2,TRBJ2-3,many,TRBV7-8,TGTGCCAGCAGTTCCGCCCCGGGAGGGCGAACAGATACGCAGTATTTT,CASSSAPGGRTDTQYF
NA,TRBJ2-1,many,TRBV11-2,TGTGCCAGCAGCTTCGGGCTAGCCTCCTACAATGAGCAGTTCTTC,CASSFGLASYNEQFF
NA,TRBJ2-1,many,TRBV11-2,TGTGCCAGCAGCTCCGATACCGGGGCCTACAATGAGCAGTTCTTC,CASSSDTGAYNEQFF
NA,TRBJ2-5,few,TRBV5-1,TGCGCCAGCAGCCCCCCCGGGGTGAGGGAGACCCAGTACTTC,CASSPPGVRETQYF
NA,TRBJ2-1,few,TRBV7-9,TGTGCCAGCAGCTTAGTAGGGCCTTCCTACAATGAGCAGTTCTTC,CASSLVGPSYNEQFF
NA,TRBJ1-5,NA,TRBV28,TGTGCCAGCAAGGGGGGGGCGGGCAATCAGCCCCAGCATTTT,CASKGGAGNQPQHF
NA,TRBJ2-7,NA,TRBV14,TGTGCCAGCAGCCATTGGTCAGGGAACTACGAGCAGTACTTC,CASSHWSGNYEQYF
TRBD2,TRBJ2-7,NA,TRBV5-4,TGTGCCAGCAGCTTGGGGACTAGCGGGAGGGCCAACGAGCAGTACTTC,CASSLGTSGRANEQYF
TRBD2,TRBJ2-7,few,TRBV28,TGTGCCTCGGGGGGGGGGACTAGCTTGAAGGAGCAGTACTTC,CASGGGTSLKEQYF
NA,TRBJ2-1,NA,TRBV9,TGTGCCAGCAGCGCGTGGGCGGGATCAATGCTCAATGAGCAGTTCTTC,CASSAWAGSMLNEQFF
NA,TRBJ1-6,many,TRBV3-1,TGTGCCAGCAGCCGAGGCACCCAAAATTCACCCCTCCACTTT,CASSRGTQNSPLHF
NA,TRBJ1-2,few,TRBV5-1,TGCGCCAGCAGCTTCTCGGACGCCTATGGCTACACCTTC,CASSFSDAYGYTF
NA,TRBJ2-3,NA,TRBV20-1,TGCAGTGCCTCAATGCGCAGTATTAGCACAGATACGCAGTATTTT,CSASMRSISTDTQYF
NA,TRBJ2-1,many,TRBV2,TGTGCCAGCAGTGAAAGGTCTAGCCGACTTGAGCAGTTCTTC,CASSERSSRLEQFF
TRBD2,TRBJ2-1,NA,TRBV27,TGTGCCAGCAGGGCTACTAGAACGGGAGGGTACAATGAGCAGTTCTTC,CASRATRTGGYNEQFF
TRBD2,TRBJ2-7,NA,TRBV11-2,TGTGCCAGCAGATCGACTAGCGGGAGTTTCCACGAGCAGTACTTC,CASRSTSGSFHEQYF
NA,TRBJ2-5,NA,TRBV19,TGTGCCAGTACCTCAACAGGGATGGATGAGACCCAGTACTTC,CASTSTGMDETQYF
NA,TRBJ2-1,many,TRBV29-1,TGCAGCGTTGAAGAACCCCTCGGCAGGGGAAGCAATGAGCAGTTCTTC,CSVEEPLGRGSNEQFF
NA,TRBJ2-2,many,TRBV12-3/TRBV12-4,TGTGCCAGCAGCCTTTGGGGAGGCACCGGGGAGCTGTTTTTT,CASSLWGGTGELFF
NA,TRBJ1-6,NA,TRBV27,TGTGCCAGCAGAAAACGGGGGTCCAGGTCACCCCTCCACTTT,CASRKRGSRSPLHF
NA,TRBJ1-1,many,TRBV2,TGTGCCAGCATCGACCCGGGACACAAGAACACTGAAGCTTTCTTT,CASIDPGHKNTEAFF
TRBD2,TRBJ2-7,NA,TRBV10-3,TGTGCCATCAGTAAACTAGCGGCCGAGCAGTACTTC,CAISKLAAEQYF
NA,TRBJ2-7,many,TRBV10-1,TGCGCCAGCCATTCCTACGAGCAGTACTTC,CASHSYEQYF
TRBD1,TRBJ2-7,many,TRBV20-1,TGCAGTGCTAGGGCTACAGGGGGTTTCTACGAGCAGTACTTC,CSARATGGFYEQYF
NA,TRBJ1-1,many,TRBV7-8,TGTGCCAGCAGCTTACTTAGGCAGGACACTGAAGCTTTCTTT,CASSLLRQDTEAFF
NA,TRBJ1-4,NA,TRBV19,TGTGCCAGTAGTATGGGCCTGCCGGGAGAAAAACTGTTTTTT,CASSMGLPGEKLFF
TRBD1,TRBJ2-3,few,TRBV7-9,TGTGCCAGCAGCGCCGGGACAGCTAGCACAGATACGCAGTATTTT,CASSAGTASTDTQYF
NA,TRBJ1-1,NA,TRBV6-2/TRBV6-3,TGTGCCAGCAAGGGTATATACGGGTTAGAGAACACTGAAGCTTTCTTT,CASKGIYGLENTEAFF
TRBD1,TRBJ2-7,many,TRBV11-2,TGTGCCAGCACCCTCAGGACAGGATCTGACGAGCAGTACTTC,CASTLRTGSDEQYF
NA,TRBJ2-1,few,TRBV20-1,TGCAGTGCTGTCCGGGACCCAGTGAGGGTCGAGCAGTTCTTC,CSAVRDPVRVEQFF
NA,TRBJ1-4,many,TRBV18,TGTGCCAGCTCACCTGCTGGGGTAGAAGGAGAAAAACTGTTTTTT,CASSPAGVEGEKLFF
NA,TRBJ2-5,many,TRBV11-3,TGTGCCAGCCTCCCACTCGGCTGCTTAGCCACCCAGTACTTC,CASLPLGCLATQYF
TRBD1,TRBJ1-6,NA,TRBV15,TGTGCCACCAGCAGAGAAGGCAGGGGGGTCAATTCACCCCTCCACTTT,CATSREGRGVNSPLHF
NA,TRBJ2-2,NA,TRBV9,TGTGCCAGCAGCGTAGATCCGGTACTAAGGGAGCTGTTTTTT,CASSVDPVLRELFF
TRBD1,TRBJ1-1,many,TRBV5-1,TGCGCCAGCAGCTACTTGCGGGACAGGGGATCGAACACTGAAGCTTTCTTT,CASSYLRDRGSNTEAFF
TRBD1,TRBJ1-5,few,TRBV28,TGTGCCAGCAGACCGGGACAGATTTTTAGTCAGCCCCAGCATTTT,CASRPGQIFSQPQHF
NA,TRBJ1-5,few,TRBV19,TGTGCCAGTAGGCTGGGGGGTCAGCCCCAGCATTTT,CASRLGGQPQHF
NA,TRBJ1-6,many,TRBV30,TGTGCCTGGAACAGGGACATTAATTCACCCCTCCACTTT,CAWNRDINSPLHF
NA,TRBJ2-2,many,TRBV7-9,TGTGCCAGCAGCACCTGGTCCGGGGAGCTGTTTTTT,CASSTWSGELFF
NA,TRBJ2-3,many,TRBV5-1,TGCGCCAGCAGCTGGGGTTGGGGGACCGGAGATACGCAGTATTTT,CASSWGWGTGDTQYF
NA,TRBJ1-3,many,TRBV3-1,TGTGCCAGCAGCCAATTTGGTGACAGAACCTCTGGAAACACCATATATTTT,CASSQFGDRTSGNTIYF
TRBD1,TRBJ1-4,few,TRBV6-1,TGTGCCAGCAGTCTTCTTTGGTACAGGGGTACCACGCTTAATGAAAAACTGTTTTTT,CASSLLWYRGTTLNEKLFF
NA,TRBJ2-5,many,TRBV7-9,TGTGCCAGCAGCTTCATGGGGGGCGAAGAGACCCAGTACTTC,CASSFMGGEETQYF
TRBD2,TRBJ2-3,many,TRBV5-1,TGCGCCAGCAGCCTGGCGACTAGCGGGAGTGGGGATACGCAGTATTTT,CASSLATSGSGDTQYF
TRBD1,TRBJ1-6,few,TRBV28,TGTGCCAGCAGTACAGGGGGCGCGTCTTCACCCCTCCACTTT,CASSTGGASSPLHF
NA,TRBJ2-1,few,TRBV5-4,TGTGCCAGCAGCTACTTTCGAGAAAGCTCCTACAATGAGCAGTTCTTC,CASSYFRESSYNEQFF